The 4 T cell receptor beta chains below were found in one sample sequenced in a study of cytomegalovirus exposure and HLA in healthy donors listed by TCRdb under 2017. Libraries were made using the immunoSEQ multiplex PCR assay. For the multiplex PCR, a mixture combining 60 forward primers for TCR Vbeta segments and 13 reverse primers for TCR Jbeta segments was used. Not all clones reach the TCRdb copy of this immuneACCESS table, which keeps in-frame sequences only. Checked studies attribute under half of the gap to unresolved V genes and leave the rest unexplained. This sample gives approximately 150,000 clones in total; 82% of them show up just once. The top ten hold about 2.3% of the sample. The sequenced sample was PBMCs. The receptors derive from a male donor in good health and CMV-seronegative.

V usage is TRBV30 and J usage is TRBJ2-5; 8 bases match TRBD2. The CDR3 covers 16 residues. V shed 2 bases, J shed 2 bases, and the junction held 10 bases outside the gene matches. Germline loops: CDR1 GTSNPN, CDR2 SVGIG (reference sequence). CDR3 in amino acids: CAWSLIGLASQETQYF. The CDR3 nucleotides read TGTGCCTGGAGTCTTATAGGACTAGCTTCTCAAGAGACCCAGTACTTC.

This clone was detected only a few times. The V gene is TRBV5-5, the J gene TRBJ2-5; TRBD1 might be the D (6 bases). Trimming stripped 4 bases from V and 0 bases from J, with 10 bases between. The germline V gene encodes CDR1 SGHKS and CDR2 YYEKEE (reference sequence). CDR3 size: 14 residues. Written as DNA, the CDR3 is TGTGCCAGCAGCACAAGGGGGTACCAAGAGACCCAGTACTTC. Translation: CASSTRGYQETQYF.

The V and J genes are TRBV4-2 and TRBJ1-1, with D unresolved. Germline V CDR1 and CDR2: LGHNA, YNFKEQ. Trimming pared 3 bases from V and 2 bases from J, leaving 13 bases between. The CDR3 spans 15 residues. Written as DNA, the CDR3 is TGTGCCAGCAGCCAGCACCCGGGAACTAACACTGAAGCTTTCTTT. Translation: CASSQHPGTNTEAFF.

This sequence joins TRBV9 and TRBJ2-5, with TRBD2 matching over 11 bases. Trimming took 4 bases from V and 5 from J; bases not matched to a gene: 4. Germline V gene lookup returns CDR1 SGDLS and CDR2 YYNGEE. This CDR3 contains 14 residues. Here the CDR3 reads CASSSSGGQETQYF. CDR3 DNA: TGTGCCAGCAGCTCTAGCGGGGGGCAGGAGACCCAGTACTTC.